This T cell receptor (beta chain) emerged from a study of cytomegalovirus exposure and HLA in healthy donors. Study findings and constraints: When a later analysis compared HLA-associated TCR beta chains with equally common others, the HLA-associated chains turned out to be more clonally expanded and to have lower generation probabilities. Reportedly, diagnosis of cytomegalovirus status by the classifier showed high specificity and sensitivity. What was likely a sequencing artifact was a cluster of highly shared sequence variants.

Concerning this clone: Its antigen is currently unknown.

It was with 60 Vbeta and 13 Jbeta primers that the PCR ran. The protocol was immunoSEQ multiplex PCR, while the TCRdb copy is restricted to in-frame clones and leaves out a portion. This sample has roughly 150,000 clones; 80% to 90% occur once, and the top ten carry about 2.5%. V lost 1 base, J lost 6 bases, and 4 bases lay in between. This CDR3 spans 11 amino acids. Germline V gene data show CDR1 as SGHAT and CDR2 as FQDESV (reference sequence). The receptor comes from a boy aged 2-15 years in good health and CMV-seronegative. Sequenced: PBMCs. The chain has TRBV11-1 and TRBJ2-7; D not certain. Here the CDR3 DNA reads TGTGCCAGCAGCTTAGTATCCGAGCAGTACTTC. Amino acids: CASSLVSEQYF.